This T cell receptor beta chain stems from a study of early T cells in non-severe SARS-CoV-2 infection. Unique molecular identifier tags were affixed to discrete cDNA molecules. TCRdb re-analysed the 5' RACE reads in MiXCR, keeping a single row per CDR3 protein. The sample holds tens of thousands of distinct CDR3 sequences, around 11% seen once. This clonotype was counted ten times or more. Germline lookup yields CDR1 MNHNS and CDR2 SASEGT. This CDR3 has 13 residues. Trimming shortened V by 11 bases and J by 4 bases, and 12 bases separated the two germline ends. The chain employs TRBV6-1 and TRBJ1-6; no definite D call. The sample comprised whole blood. The sequence was collected from an adult who was a healthcare worker with PCR-confirmed SARS-CoV-2 infection or an uninfected control (not recorded which). The CDR3 DNA reads as TGTGCCGGGCAAGGACGGTATAATTCACCCCTCCACTTT. This gives the protein CAGQGRYNSPLHF.